These 27 T cell receptor beta chains came from one sample sequenced in a study of blood T cell repertoires in COVID-19. Only in-frame clones appear in the TCRdb table, and some are missing; sequencing was by immunoSEQ multiplex PCR. Of around 34,000 clones in the sample, roughly 85% were seen once. Sequenced input: peripheral blood. The receptors here all came from a man aged 50 to 60 with acute or convalescent COVID-19.

This chain connects TRBV3-1 (or the pseudogene TRBV3-2) to TRBJ2-3; 8 bases map to TRBD1. V trimming: 5 bases; J trimming: 4 bases; junction bases outside the gene matches: 5. The CDR3 totals 14 residues. Germline CDR1 LGHDT, CDR2 YNNKEL (reference sequence). The chain's CDR3 is CASSIGQGSDTQYF. CDR3 nucleotides: TGTGCCAGCAGCATAGGACAGGGTTCAGATACGCAGTATTTT.

This clone was seen a few times. V gene TRBV7-2 combines with J gene TRBJ2-7; possibly TRBD1 for D (6 bases). This CDR3 region has 14 residues. The V and J ends lost 1 base and 4 bases respectively, with 11 bases between them. The V gene's germline CDR1 is SGHTA and CDR2 FQGNSA. The CDR3 sequence is CASSLGGTTYEQYF. Here the CDR3 DNA reads TGTGCCAGCAGCTTAGGGGGGACAACGTACGAGCAGTACTTC.

This chain links TRBV5-1 with TRBJ2-1; D may be TRBD1 (5 bases). Per the germline V gene, CDR1 is SGHRS and CDR2 is YFSETQ. The CDR3 has 14 residues. The V end was cut by 1 base, the J end by 3 bases, with 8 bases between. CDR3 sequence reads: CASSLSRGYNEQFF. The CDR3 DNA reads TGCGCCAGCAGCTTGTCTAGGGGCTACAATGAGCAGTTCTTC.

This clone appeared a few times. This chain uses TRBV19 with TRBJ1-1; perhaps TRBD1 as D (6 bases). Germline-derived CDR1 and CDR2 are LNHDA and SQIVND (reference sequence). The V end lost 5 bases, the J end lost 2 bases, and 15 bases lay between the germline ends. The CDR3 consists of 15 residues. The CDR3 DNA follows: TGTGCCAGTAGTCTAACAGGGTTGGAAAACACTGAAGCTTTCTTT. Amino acids: CASSLTGLENTEAFF.

The chain joins TRBV28 to TRBJ2-1; D may be TRBD2 (6 bases). Trimming removed 7 bases from V and 7 bases from J, with 17 bases in between. Germline CDR1 MDHEN, CDR2 SYDVKM. This CDR3 region has 14 residues. CDR3 sequence: CASTGAGPMNEQFF. CDR3 nucleotide sequence: TGTGCCAGCACCGGGGCGGGGCCGATGAATGAGCAGTTCTTC.

The chain is built from TRBV6-5 and TRBJ2-7; a possible D gene is TRBD2 (5 bases). Germline V lookup: CDR1 MNHEY, CDR2 SVGAGI. The V end lost 6 bases, the J end lost 7 bases, and 10 bases lay between the germline ends. The CDR3 contains 11 residues. CDR3 region: CASRRLAEQYF. The DNA for the CDR3 is TGTGCCAGCAGACGATTAGCGGAGCAGTACTTC.

The chain couples TRBV5-1 to TRBJ2-7; 8 bases are shared with TRBD1. The CDR3 has 15 residues. The germline V gene has CDR1 SGHRS and CDR2 YFSETQ. V was clipped by 0 bases and J by 7 bases; unmatched bases: 9. This CDR3 reads CASSLDQGAPWEQYF. The CDR3 region has the DNA TGCGCCAGCAGCTTGGATCAGGGGGCCCCTTGGGAGCAGTACTTC. The full variable domain, its missing parts supplied by reference TRBV5-1 and TRBJ2-7, is KAGVTQTPRYLIKTRGQQVTLSCSPISGHRSVSWYQQTPGQGLQFLFEYFSETQRNKGNFPGRFSGRQFSNSRSEMNVSTLELGDSALYLCASSLDQGAPWEQYFGPGTRLTVT.

This chain connects TRBV19 to TRBJ2-7; 9 bases are a match to TRBD1. J gave up 2 bases and V 6 bases, and 5 bases lay outside the gene matches. The CDR3 extends over 14 amino acids. Per germline, CDR1 LNHDA and CDR2 SQIVND (reference sequence). The CDR3 reads CASSTGTGPYEQYF. CDR3 nucleotide sequence: TGTGCCAGTAGCACCGGGACAGGGCCCTACGAGCAGTACTTC.

V usage is TRBV11-2 and J usage is TRBJ2-3; possibly TRBD2 for D (6 bases). Germline V gene lookup returns CDR1 SGHAT and CDR2 FQNNGV. CDR3 length: 17 amino acids. The V end was cut by 0 bases, the J end by 2 bases, with 15 bases between. CDR3 DNA sequence: TGTGCCAGCAGCTTAGAAGGGGACTCTCTACTCACAGATACGCAGTATTTT. This encodes CASSLEGDSLLTDTQYF.

A single count supports this clone. The chain combines TRBV19 with TRBJ2-7, with D maybe TRBD1 (6 bases). Per the germline V gene, CDR1 is LNHDA and CDR2 is SQIVND (reference sequence). The CDR3 has 15 amino acids. Between the trimmed V and J ends, which lost 3 bases and 0 bases, there was a span of 12 bases. The CDR3 loop reads CASSIQGHSSYEQYF. CDR3 coding DNA: TGTGCCAGTAGTATCCAGGGGCACAGCTCCTACGAGCAGTACTTC. Drawing the rest from reference TRBV19 and TRBJ2-7, the complete variable domain is DGGITQSPKYLFRKEGQNVTLSCEQNLNHDAMYWYRQDPGQGLRLIYYSQIVNDFQKGDIAEGYSVSREKKESFPLTVTSAQKNPTAFYLCASSIQGHSSYEQYFGPGTRLTVT.

The rearrangement joins TRBV6-5 to TRBJ1-5; TRBD1 matches 9 bases. Germline CDR1 and CDR2: MNHEY and SVGAGI. The CDR3 runs 15 residues. Germline trimming cut 5 bases from V and 1 base from J; bases unmatched to any gene: 3. CDR3 amino acids: CASSPDRGSNQPQHF. In DNA form, the CDR3 reads TGTGCCAGCAGTCCGGACAGGGGAAGCAATCAGCCCCAGCATTTT.

The chain links TRBV2 to TRBJ1-5, with a weak D call TRBD1 (5 bases). This CDR3 contains 14 residues. Per the germline V gene, CDR1 is SNHLY and CDR2 is FYNNEI. V shed 2 bases and J shed 6 bases, with 11 bases lying between them. CDR3 loop: CASSESRGSQPQHF. CDR3 DNA: TGTGCCAGCAGTGAATCCCGGGGGAGTCAGCCCCAGCATTTT.

The gene calls are TRBV13 and TRBJ2-3; a weak D match, TRBD2 (5 bases). V lost 0 bases and J 0 bases, leaving 16 bases between the germline ends. Germline loops: CDR1 PRHDT, CDR2 FYEKMQ (reference sequence). CDR3 length equals 18 residues. The CDR3 DNA reads as TGTGCCAGCAGCTTAGGTCTCGCGGGTGTGATGAGCACAGATACGCAGTATTTT. It codes for CASSLGLAGVMSTDTQYF.

CDR3 protein: CASSSGQVPYEQYF. The DNA for the CDR3 is TGTGCCAGCAGCTCGGGACAGGTTCCGTACGAGCAGTACTTC. V and J are TRBV5-6 and TRBJ2-7; 8 bases line up with TRBD1. Trimming cost V 3 bases and J 4 bases; bases outside gene matches: 6. Per the germline V gene, CDR1 is SGHDT and CDR2 is YYEEEE. The CDR3 length is 14 residues.

V gene TRBV5-3 combines with J gene TRBJ1-5; the D gene is possibly TRBD1 (6 bases). TRBV5-3 is an ORF, and what it does is uncertain. The CDR3 has 13 residues. The CDR3 protein is CAGGGQFNQPQHF. Written as DNA, the CDR3 is TGTGCTGGGGGCGGACAGTTCAATCAGCCCCAGCATTTT.

The V call is TRBV18, the J call TRBJ2-1; 13 nucleotides line up with TRBD2. The CDR3 loop spans 17 amino acids. V dropped 3 bases and J dropped 4; count of bases not matched to a gene: 6. The V gene's germline CDR1 is KGHSH and CDR2 LQKENI. DNA for the CDR3: TGTGCCAGCTCACCGAGGACTAGCGGGAGTGGATACAATGAGCAGTTCTTC. It is translated as CASSPRTSGSGYNEQFF.

The genes are TRBV4-2 and TRBJ1-4, with 10 nucleotides matching TRBD1. Germline CDR1 is LGHNA and CDR2 is YNFKEQ. Trimming removed 5 bases from V and 3 bases from J; junction bases left unmatched: 6. The CDR3 is made up of 16 amino acids. The CDR3 loop reads CASSLRQGAPNEKLFF. CDR3 nucleotides: TGTGCCAGCAGCTTACGACAGGGGGCGCCTAATGAAAAACTGTTTTTT.

The chain is built from TRBV5-4 and TRBJ2-5, with 9 bases aligning to TRBD2. The V and J ends lost 0 bases and 5 bases, in that order; junction bases with no gene match: 2. CDR3 length: 14 residues. The germline gives CDR1 SGHNT, CDR2 YYREEE (reference sequence). The CDR3: CASSLAAGGETQYF. The CDR3 region has the DNA TGTGCCAGCAGCTTGGCTGCGGGGGGGGAGACCCAGTACTTC.

The chain uses TRBV6-5 and TRBJ2-2, with D perhaps TRBD2 (5 bases). The CDR3 sequence is 15 residues long. Trimming took 6 bases from V and 4 from J, leaving 15 bases between them. Germline V gene sequence: CDR1 MNHEY, CDR2 SVGAGI. This CDR3 is CASRSWAGSTGELFF. The DNA for the CDR3 is TGTGCCAGCAGGAGCTGGGCGGGCTCCACCGGGGAGCTGTTTTTT.

V usage is TRBV28 and J usage is TRBJ1-1; 9 nucleotides align to TRBD1. The trim removed 1 base at V and 1 base at J, leaving 7 bases unmatched. Germline loops: CDR1 MDHEN, CDR2 SYDVKM. The CDR3 is made up of 17 amino acids. CDR3 coding DNA: TGTGCCAGCAGTTTATTGGGGACAGGGAGGGGGAACACTGAAGCTTTCTTT. Its translation is CASSLLGTGRGNTEAFF.

This clone was seen a single time. V and J are TRBV5-1 and TRBJ2-7, with a possible D match to TRBD1 (5 bases). The CDR3 covers 14 residues. V lost 3 bases and J 6 bases, leaving 16 bases between the germline ends. Germline loops: CDR1 SGHRS, CDR2 YFSETQ. In DNA form, the CDR3 reads TGCGCCAGCAGCTGGAAATTAATGGGGCTCGAGCAGTACTTC. This translates into CASSWKLMGLEQYF.

The V call is TRBV5-1, the J call TRBJ2-1, with D perhaps TRBD1 (6 bases). The CDR3 is 13 amino acids. V was shortened by 2 bases and J by 10 bases, with 13 bases between the two germline ends. Germline V gives CDR1 SGHRS, CDR2 YFSETQ. This CDR3 reads CASSFLGAGEQFF. The CDR3 DNA reads TGCGCCAGCAGCTTCCTGGGGGCAGGCGAGCAGTTCTTC.

The chain joins TRBV27 to TRBJ1-5; perhaps TRBD1 as D (6 bases). V gave up 7 bases and J gave up 4 bases, with 20 bases separating them. The CDR3 contains 16 residues. Germline CDR1 reads MNHEY; CDR2 reads SMNVEV (reference sequence). The CDR3 DNA sequence: TGTGCCAGCAAACCGGGGGGCCCCCTTTCAAATCAGCCCCAGCATTTT. It specifies CASKPGGPLSNQPQHF.

The gene calls are TRBV9 and TRBJ2-3; D perhaps matches TRBD1 (6 bases). This CDR3 has 15 amino acids. Germline loops: CDR1 SGDLS, CDR2 YYNGEE. The ends were cut back, 5 bases at V and 3 bases at J, with 16 bases in the middle. The CDR3 sequence is CASRSRTDSTDTQYF. The CDR3 region has the DNA TGTGCCAGCAGGAGTCGGACAGACAGTACAGATACGCAGTATTTT. The entire variable domain, with the rest obtained from reference TRBV9 and TRBJ2-3, is as follows: DSGVTQTPKHLITATGQRVTLRCSPRSGDLSVYWYQQSLDQGLQFLIQYYNGEERAKGNILERFSAQQFPDLHSELNLSSLELGDSALYFCASRSRTDSTDTQYFGPGTRLTVL.

The chain joins TRBV11-2 to TRBJ2-3, with D tentatively TRBD2 (5 bases). CDR3 length: 17 residues. V dropped 6 bases and J dropped 4 bases, with 23 bases sitting between them. The germline CDR1 and CDR2 sequences are SGHAT and FQNNGV. The DNA of the CDR3 is TGTGCCAGCAGTCCACGAGGTGACACTAGTTTTCCAGATACGCAGTATTTT. Its translation is CASSPRGDTSFPDTQYF. The variable domain in full, with the rest retrieved from reference TRBV11-2 and TRBJ2-3, is EAGVAQSPRYKIIEKRQSVAFWCNPISGHATLYWYQQILGQGPKLLIQFQNNGVVDDSQLPKDRFSAERLKGVDSTLKIQPAKLEDSAVYLCASSPRGDTSFPDTQYFGPGTRLTVL.

The chain's CDR3 is CASSSIDRSVIRSPLHF. CDR3 DNA sequence: TGTGCCAGCAGCTCCATCGACAGATCCGTGATTAGGTCACCCCTCCACTTT. J is TRBJ1-6 and V is TRBV5-6, with D tentatively TRBD1 (5 bases). The V end lost 3 bases, the J end lost 10 bases, and 23 bases lay between the germline ends. The CDR3 runs to 17 residues. Germline V gene data show CDR1 as SGHDT and CDR2 as YYEEEE.

The chain employs TRBV6-4 and TRBJ2-3; a possible D gene is TRBD2 (7 bases). This CDR3 contains 16 residues. CDR1 and CDR2 (germline): MRHNA, SNTAGT. Trimming stripped 0 bases from V and 9 bases from J, with 19 bases between. The CDR3 protein is CASSDSSGGGSDTQYF. The CDR3 nucleotides are TGTGCCAGCAGTGACTCGAGTGGCGGGGGCTCGGACACGCAGTATTTT.